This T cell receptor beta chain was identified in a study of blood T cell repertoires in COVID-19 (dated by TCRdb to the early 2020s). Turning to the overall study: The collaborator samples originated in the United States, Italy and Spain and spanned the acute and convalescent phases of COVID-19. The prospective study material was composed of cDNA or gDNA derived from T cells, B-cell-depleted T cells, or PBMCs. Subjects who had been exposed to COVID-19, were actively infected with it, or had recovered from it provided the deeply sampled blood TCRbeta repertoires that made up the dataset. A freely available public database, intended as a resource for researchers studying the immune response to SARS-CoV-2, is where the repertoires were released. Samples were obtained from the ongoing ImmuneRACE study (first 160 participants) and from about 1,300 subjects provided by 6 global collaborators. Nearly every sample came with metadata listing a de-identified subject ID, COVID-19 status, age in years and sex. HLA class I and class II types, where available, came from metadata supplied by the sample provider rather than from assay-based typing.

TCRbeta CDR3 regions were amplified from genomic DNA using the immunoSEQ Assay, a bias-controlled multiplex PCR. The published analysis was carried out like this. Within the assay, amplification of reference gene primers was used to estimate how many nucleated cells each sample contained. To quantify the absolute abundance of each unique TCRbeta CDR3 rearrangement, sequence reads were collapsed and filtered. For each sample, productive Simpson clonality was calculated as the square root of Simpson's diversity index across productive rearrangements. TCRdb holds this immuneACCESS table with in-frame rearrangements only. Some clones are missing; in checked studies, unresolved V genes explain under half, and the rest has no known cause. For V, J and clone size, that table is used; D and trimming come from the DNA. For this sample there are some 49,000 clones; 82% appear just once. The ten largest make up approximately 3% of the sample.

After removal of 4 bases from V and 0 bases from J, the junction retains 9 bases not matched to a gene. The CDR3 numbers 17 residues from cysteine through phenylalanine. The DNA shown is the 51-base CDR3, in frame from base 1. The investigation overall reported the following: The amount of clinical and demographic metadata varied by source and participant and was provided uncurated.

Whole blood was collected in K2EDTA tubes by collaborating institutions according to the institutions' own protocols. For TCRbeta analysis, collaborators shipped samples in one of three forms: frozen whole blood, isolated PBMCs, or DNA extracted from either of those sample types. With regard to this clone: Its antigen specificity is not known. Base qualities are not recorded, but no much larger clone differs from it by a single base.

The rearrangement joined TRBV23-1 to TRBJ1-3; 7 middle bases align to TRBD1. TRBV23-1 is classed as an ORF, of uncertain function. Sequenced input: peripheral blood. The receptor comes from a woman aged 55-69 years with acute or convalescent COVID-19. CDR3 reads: CASSPPRGKSSGNTIYF. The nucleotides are TGCGCCAGCAGTCCTCCCAGGGGGAAAAGCTCTGGAAACACCATATATTTT.